This T cell receptor (beta chain) is drawn from a study of T-cell reconstitution after alpha-beta-depleted transplantation in children. Study-level points and caveats: The high TCRbeta diversity at day 60 in some patients came from surviving recipient T cells and thymic progenitors.

CDR1 SGHRS and CDR2 YFSETQ come from the germline V gene. Trimming took off 4 bases at V and 1 base at J, with 8 bases between the two ends. The CDR3 is 13 residues long. This clonotype has more than one count but fewer than ten. Its antigen is as yet unknown. Construction of the TCRbeta library involved unique molecular identifiers. Via MiXCR, TCRdb re-called the PCR reads, giving one row per CDR3 protein. The sample includes some 78,000 distinct CDR3 sequences, about 14% seen only once; the top ten take 27%. This TCR came from a male patient aged 2 to 9 who had a stem cell transplant for acute lymphoblastic leukemia, so the T cells may come from the graft donor. The gene calls are TRBV5-1 and TRBJ1-1; D gene unclear. This sample comprised PBMCs, mostly from graft donor cells, obtained 180 days after TCRalphabeta/CD19-depleted stem cell transplant. The CDR3: CASSPFPNTEAFF. CDR3 nucleotides: TGCGCCAGCAGCCCATTCCCGAACACTGAAGCTTTCTTT.